In this sample, the clone carrying this TCR beta chain turned up a few times. The antigen remains undetermined. The germline gene is not matched at one end of the junction; a read error may be the cause. Germline V gene lookup returns CDR1 SQVTM and CDR2 ANQGSEA. This CDR3 spans 13 amino acids. The record originates from a study of beta chain features in type 1 diabetes. Study results and caveats: TCRB CDR3s from Type 1 diabetes patients were moderately but significantly shorter in all four CD4+ subsets.

Reverse transcription of all isolated RNA meant that expressed TCRB transcripts were sequenced. TCRdb keeps only in-frame clones here, not all; method: immunoSEQ multiplex PCR. The sample has some 110,000 clones, about 15% seen once; the top ten hold about 2.1%. Isolation of CD4+ naive, central memory, regulatory and stem cell-like memory cells was achieved by sorting via CD45RO/CCR7/CD25/CD127/CD95/CD27. The chain carries TRBV29-1 and TRBJ2-5; D gene uncertain. This clonotype was sampled from a man younger than 45 with type 1 diabetes. The source material was central memory CD4+ T cells from blood. The CDR3 DNA reads TGCAGCGTTGAAGAGCGGAACGGTCACCCGCGAAACTTC. Protein product: CSVEERNGHPRNF.